Below are 6 T cell receptor beta chains sequenced from a single sample in a study of blood T cells in healthy people across ages. Then a second PCR, running about 7 to 11 cycles, was carried out with a sample-barcoded 5' primer and a J-beta primer mix. Using its own MiXCR run on the 5' RACE reads, TCRdb lists one record per CDR3 protein. This table has some 1.4 million distinct CDR3 sequences, about 43% appearing once. Sequencing was performed on blood. Every receptor here comes from a woman aged 18-30 years in good health.

The chain employs TRBV7-2 and TRBJ2-7; D might be TRBD1 (5 bases). Germline assignment: CDR1 SGHTA and CDR2 FQGNSA. The CDR3 contains 15 residues. V was clipped by 5 bases and J by 7 bases, with 21 bases between them. As DNA, the CDR3 is TGTGCCAGCAGCCCCGACAGCCCCCTTATAACAGAGCAGTACTTC. Its translation is CASSPDSPLITEQYF.

This chain joins TRBV11-2 and TRBJ2-1; the match to TRBD2 covers 8 bases. Germline-derived CDR1 and CDR2 are SGHAT and FQNNGV. The J segment lost 4 bases and the V segment lost 1 base, leaving 6 bases of the junction unmatched. The CDR3 extends over 16 amino acids. The CDR3 DNA sequence: TGTGCCAGCAGCTTAGGGGGCGGGAGGCGGTACAATGAGCAGTTCTTC. Amino acids: CASSLGGGRRYNEQFF.

This rearrangement joins TRBV30 to TRBJ1-2; 10 bases align to TRBD1. Germline V lookup: CDR1 GTSNPN, CDR2 SVGIG (reference sequence). Trimming cost V 5 bases and J 7 bases; bases outside gene matches: 7. The CDR3 totals 13 residues. CDR3 DNA sequence: TGTGCCTGGCACCGACAGGGGGCCTTTGGCTACACCTTC. Translated: CAWHRQGAFGYTF.

A single count supports this clonotype. The CDR3 DNA sequence: TGTGCCAGCAGCCCCCGGTTGGGTGAGGCGGATCAGCAGTACTTC. It yields the protein CASSPRLGEADQQYF. The V and J genes are TRBV7-9 and TRBJ2-7; D is undetermined. CDR3 length: 15 amino acids. Germline V lookup: CDR1 SEHNR, CDR2 FQNEAQ (reference sequence). Trimming shortened V by 5 bases and J by 8 bases, and 22 bases separated the two germline ends.

On this clonotype: One end of the junction does not line up with germline, which may come from a read error. V gene TRBV4-2 combines with J gene TRBJ2-5; D ambiguous. The V gene's germline CDR1 is LGHNA and CDR2 YNFKEQ. This CDR3 contains 15 residues. CDR3 region: CASGQDPSLQETQYF. CDR3 in DNA: TGTGCCAGCGGCCAAGATCCATCTCTGCAAGAGACCCAGTACTTC.

This clonotype was found a few times. V gene TRBV3-1 combines with J gene TRBJ1-2; unclear D gene. CDR3 length: 15 amino acids. In germline, CDR1 is LGHDT, CDR2 YNNKEL (reference sequence). The V end lost 2 bases, the J end lost 6 bases, and 16 bases lay between the germline ends. The CDR3 loop reads CASSQLAARRDGYTF. The DNA for the CDR3 is TGTGCCAGCAGCCAACTCGCGGCCCGCCGAGATGGCTACACCTTC.